The sequence of this TCR beta chain was determined in a study of Ad26.COV2.S vaccination and SARS-CoV-2 variants. The treatment: around 19 received Ad26.COV2.S at low or high dose, single or two shots; a few received placebo; per-sample allocation not given. Specimens were obtained on day 63 following the first vaccine or placebo injection. Vaccination employed an Ad26 vector expressing the Wuhan-strain SARS-CoV-2 spike. TCRdb's copy holds only in-frame clones and misses some; the assay was immunoSEQ multiplex PCR. The sample includes about half a million clones, roughly 87% of them seen just once. CDR3 length: 14 residues. Deletions cut 1 base from V and 3 bases from J, with 10 bases between. Per the germline V gene, CDR1 is SGHDN and CDR2 is FVKESK.

This sequence was found in a person between 18 and 59 years old who received the Ad26.COV2.S COVID-19 vaccine or a placebo. The chain employs TRBV14 and TRBJ2-7, with D possibly matching TRBD1 (6 bases). This material consisted of peripheral blood, taken in a trial of Ad26.COV2.S vaccine versus placebo. In nucleotides, the CDR3 is TGTGCCAGCAGCCAAGGGCCGGGACACTACGAGCAGTACTTC. Protein: CASSQGPGHYEQYF.